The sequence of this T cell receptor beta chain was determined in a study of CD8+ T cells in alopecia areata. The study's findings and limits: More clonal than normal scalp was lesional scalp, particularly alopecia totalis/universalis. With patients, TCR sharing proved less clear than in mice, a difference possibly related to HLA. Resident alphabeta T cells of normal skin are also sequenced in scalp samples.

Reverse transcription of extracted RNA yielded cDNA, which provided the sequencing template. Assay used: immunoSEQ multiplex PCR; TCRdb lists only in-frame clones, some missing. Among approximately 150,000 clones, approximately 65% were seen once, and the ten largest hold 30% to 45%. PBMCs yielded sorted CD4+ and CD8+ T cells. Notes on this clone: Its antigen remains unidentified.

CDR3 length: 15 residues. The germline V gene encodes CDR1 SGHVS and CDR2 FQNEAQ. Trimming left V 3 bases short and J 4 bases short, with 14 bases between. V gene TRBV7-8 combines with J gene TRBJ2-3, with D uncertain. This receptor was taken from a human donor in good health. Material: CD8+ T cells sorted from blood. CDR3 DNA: TGTGCCAGCAGCTTCGGCGGTCGCCCGGCAGATACGCAGTATTTT. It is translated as CASSFGGRPADTQYF.